This T cell receptor beta chain is from a study of OX40 agonist ivuxolimab in advanced cancers. The germline gives CDR1 MNHNS, CDR2 SASEGT. Between the trimmed V and J ends, which lost 0 bases and 4 bases, there was a span of 10 bases. There are 15 residues in the CDR3. Sequencing was performed with immunoSEQ multiplex PCR; in TCRdb, only in-frame clones are kept and a portion is missing. This sample has approximately 69,000 clones, with roughly 93% found just once. V gene TRBV6-1 combines with J gene TRBJ1-5; no clear D gene. The receptor was derived from an adult with an advanced solid tumor such as melanoma, head and neck, liver or kidney cancer. Sequencing was performed on CD4+ or CD8+ T cells sorted from blood, taken in a trial of the OX40 agonist ivuxolimab. CDR3 protein: CASSEASAGNQPQHF. The CDR3 nucleotides are TGTGCCAGCAGTGAAGCGTCGGCAGGTAATCAGCCCCAGCATTTT.